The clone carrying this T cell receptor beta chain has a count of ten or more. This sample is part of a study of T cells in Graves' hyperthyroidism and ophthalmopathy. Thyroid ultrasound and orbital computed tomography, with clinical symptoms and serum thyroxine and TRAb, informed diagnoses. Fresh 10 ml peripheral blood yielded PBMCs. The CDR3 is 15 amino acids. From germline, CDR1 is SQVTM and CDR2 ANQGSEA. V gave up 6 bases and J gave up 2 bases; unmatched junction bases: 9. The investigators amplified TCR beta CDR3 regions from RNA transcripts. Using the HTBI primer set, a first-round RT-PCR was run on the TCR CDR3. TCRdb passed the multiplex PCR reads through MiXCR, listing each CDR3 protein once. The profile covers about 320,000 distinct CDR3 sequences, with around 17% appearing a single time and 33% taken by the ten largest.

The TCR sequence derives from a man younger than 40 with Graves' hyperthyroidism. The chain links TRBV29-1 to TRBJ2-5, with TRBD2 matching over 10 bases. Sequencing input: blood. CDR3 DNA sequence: TGCAGCGTCGCCTCGGTAGCGGGAGGTCAAGAGACCCAGTACTTC. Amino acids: CSVASVAGGQETQYF.